In its sample, the clone carrying this T cell receptor beta chain was seen many times. Its antigen remains unknown. Conversion of TCR transcripts into cDNA relied on 5'RACE template switching, which added a universal primer site and UMIs. TCRdb fed the 5' RACE reads into MiXCR, producing one record per CDR3 protein. This sample has 150,000 to 200,000 distinct CDR3 sequences, with about 11% found just once. The data were obtained in a study of T cells after yellow fever vaccination. Study information: Fractions with few cells were prepared using SMART-Seq v4 Ultra Low Input.

Study conclusions and caveats: The secondary response peaked faster, at day 5 versus 15, but was weaker. Post-booster repertoires contained most primary-vaccination clones again (roughly 95% CD4, 85% to 90% CD8).

Trimming pared 3 bases from V and 4 bases from J, leaving 14 bases between. The CDR3 has 15 amino acids. The germline V gene encodes CDR1 SGHTA and CDR2 FQGTGA. The specimen was CD8+ T cells sorted from PBMCs, collected 15 days after the yellow fever booster vaccination. This receptor was taken from a man between 18 and 35 years old who received the YFV17D yellow fever vaccine. The gene calls are TRBV7-3 and TRBJ2-3, with a weak D call TRBD2 (7 bases). CDR3: CASSLVGGGPDTQYF. In DNA, the CDR3 is TGTGCCAGCAGCTTGGTCGGCGGGGGCCCAGATACGCAGTATTTT.